What follows are 25 T cell receptor beta chains derived from one specimen sequenced in a study of blood T cell repertoires in COVID-19. The repertoire was sequenced with immunoSEQ multiplex PCR; TCRdb's copy has only in-frame clones and lacks some. Among under 200,000 clones listed, about 80% were seen once. The sample comprised PBMCs or T cells enriched from blood (not recorded which). The receptors here all came from a woman aged 55-70 years with acute COVID-19.

This rearrangement joins TRBV2 to TRBJ2-1; 12 bases fit TRBD2. From germline, CDR1 is SNHLY and CDR2 FYNNEI. V gave up 4 bases and J gave up 3 bases; unmatched junction bases: 1. The CDR3 consists of 15 residues. This chain's CDR3 is CASSASGGGYNEQFF. CDR3 bases: TGTGCCAGCAGTGCTAGCGGGGGGGGCTACAATGAGCAGTTCTTC.

This chain connects TRBV24-1 to TRBJ1-3, with unresolved D. CDR3 length equals 19 residues. Germline V gives CDR1 KGHDR, CDR2 SFDVKD. Trimming stripped 2 bases from V and 2 bases from J, with 21 bases between. The CDR3 spells CATSDSSALTQSPGNTIYF. DNA of the CDR3: TGTGCCACCAGTGATTCATCCGCGCTCACTCAAAGCCCTGGAAACACCATATATTTT.

Judged by abundance, this clone is medium-sized. This sequence joins TRBV3-1 (or the pseudogene TRBV3-2) and TRBJ1-1, with D hard to call. Trimming pared 2 bases from V and 2 bases from J, leaving 9 bases between. The CDR3 has 14 residues. In germline, CDR1 is LGHDT, CDR2 YNNKEL (reference sequence). CDR3 DNA: TGTGCCAGCAGCCAAATGGCGGGAAACACTGAAGCTTTCTTT. Its translation is CASSQMAGNTEAFF.

The gene calls are TRBV11-2 and TRBJ1-1; D not resolved. Per germline, CDR1 SGHAT and CDR2 FQNNGV. CDR3 size: 14 residues. V lost 1 base and J lost 0, with 6 bases in between. In nucleotides, the CDR3 is TGTGCCAGCAGCTTAGCAACAATGAACACTGAAGCTTTCTTT. It translates to CASSLATMNTEAFF.

The V call is TRBV4-1, the J call TRBJ2-2; 7 bases agree with TRBD2. From germline, CDR1 is MGHRA and CDR2 YSYEKL. The junction had 10 bases not matched to a gene; V was cut back by 3 bases and J by 6 bases. The CDR3 runs to 16 residues. CDR3 nucleotides: TGCGCCAGCAGCCATCCCGGGACGGGAGGATCCGGGGAGCTGTTTTTT. It encodes CASSHPGTGGSGELFF.

This chain uses TRBV28 with TRBJ1-1, with 8 nucleotides matching TRBD1. Germline V CDR1 and CDR2: MDHEN, SYDVKM. The V gene end was trimmed by 7 bases and the J gene end by 5 bases; junction bases not matched to a gene: 9. This CDR3 comprises 14 residues. The DNA of the CDR3 is TGTGCCAGCACCCACCAGGGGGCTCGGACTGAAGCTTTCTTT. Residues: CASTHQGARTEAFF.

The chain links TRBV10-3 to TRBJ2-1, with 11 bases matching TRBD2. Germline CDR1 is ENHRY and CDR2 is SYGVKD. V shed 4 bases and J 6 bases; nucleotides not matched to a gene: 8. The CDR3 is 16 residues long. The CDR3 loop is CAISGSGTSGPNEQFF. The DNA of the CDR3 is TGTGCCATCAGTGGATCCGGGACTAGCGGTCCCAATGAGCAGTTCTTC.

This clone has only one observation. The chain uses TRBV29-1 and TRBJ2-2; possible D gene TRBD2, 7 bases. V was pared by 5 bases and J by 4 bases, with 11 bases between. CDR1 and CDR2 (germline): SQVTM, ANQGSEA. There are 13 residues in the CDR3. In DNA form, the CDR3 reads TGCAGCGTTTTGGGGGGGCTCACCGGGGAGCTGTTTTTT. As protein: CSVLGGLTGELFF.

The chain employs TRBV4-2 and TRBJ2-5, with 10 bases identical to TRBD1. Germline V gene sequence: CDR1 LGHNA, CDR2 YNFKEQ. CDR3 size: 16 residues. V was pared by 1 base and J by 5 bases, with 7 bases of the junction left unmatched. As DNA, the CDR3 is TGTGCCAGCAGCCAAGGAGACAGGGGGCAGTTGGAGACCCAGTACTTC. This sequence encodes CASSQGDRGQLETQYF.

CDR3 in amino acids: CASGPGNALNQPQHF. CDR3 nucleotide sequence: TGTGCCAGCGGCCCGGGGAACGCCTTAAATCAGCCCCAGCATTTT. The rearrangement uses TRBV28 and TRBJ1-5; D gene unclear. V was pared by 8 bases and J by 4 bases, with 18 bases between. The CDR3 is made up of 15 amino acids. In germline, CDR1 is MDHEN, CDR2 SYDVKM.

This chain links TRBV9 with TRBJ1-3; possible D gene TRBD1, 6 bases. Trimming stripped 3 bases from V and 2 bases from J, with 12 bases between. The CDR3 is made up of 15 amino acids. CDR1 is SGDLS, CDR2 YYNGEE, per germline. CDR3 sequence (DNA): TGTGCCAGCAGCGCACTACAGGGTACTGGAAACACCATATATTTT. Its translation: CASSALQGTGNTIYF.

V usage is TRBV19 and J usage is TRBJ1-6; no definite D call. The CDR3 loop spans 15 amino acids. Germline assignment: CDR1 LNHDA and CDR2 SQIVND (reference sequence). Trimming cost V 4 bases and J 4 bases, with 11 bases left between them. Here the CDR3 DNA reads TGTGCCAGTAGTACCATAACAGATTATAATTCACCCCTCCACTTT. This sequence encodes CASSTITDYNSPLHF. Filled out from reference TRBV19 and TRBJ1-6, the complete variable domain reads DGGITQSPKYLFRKEGQNVTLSCEQNLNHDAMYWYRQDPGQGLRLIYYSQIVNDFQKGDIAEGYSVSREKKESFPLTVTSAQKNPTAFYLCASSTITDYNSPLHFGNGTRLTVT.

Only a few counts were recorded for this clone. This chain uses TRBV18 with TRBJ1-5; D remains unclear. CDR1 and CDR2 (germline): KGHSH, LQKENI. Between the trimmed V and J ends, which lost 4 bases and 0 bases, there was a span of 7 bases. The CDR3 spans 14 residues. The CDR3 region has the DNA TGTGCCAGCTCACTACTCAATAGCAATCAGCCCCAGCATTTT. Translating gives CASSLLNSNQPQHF.

The rearrangement links TRBV5-4 to TRBJ1-6, with a weak D call TRBD1 (6 bases). V was pared by 0 bases and J by 9 bases, with 16 bases between. Germline loops: CDR1 SGHNT, CDR2 YYREEE (reference sequence). This CDR3 has 16 residues. CDR3 in amino acids: CASSLAAAGVGSPLHF. DNA of the CDR3: TGTGCCAGCAGCTTGGCCGCAGCAGGGGTGGGTTCACCCCTCCACTTT.

This chain connects TRBV24-1 to TRBJ1-5; D gene unclear. Germline lookup yields CDR1 KGHDR and CDR2 SFDVKD. CDR3 length: 14 amino acids. V was clipped by 4 bases and J by 7 bases, with 13 bases between them. CDR3 DNA: TGTGCCACCAGTGACCATGACATGAAACAGCCCCAGCATTTT. Its protein product is CATSDHDMKQPQHF.

The rearrangement joins TRBV4-2 to TRBJ1-1; maybe TRBD1 (6 bases). This CDR3 has 14 residues. In germline, CDR1 is LGHNA, CDR2 YNFKEQ. Trimming stripped 4 bases from V and 0 bases from J, with 9 bases between. CDR3 sequence reads: CASSPDSLNTEAFF. The CDR3 nucleotides read TGTGCCAGCAGCCCGGACAGTTTGAACACTGAAGCTTTCTTT.

V is TRBV10-1 and J is TRBJ1-3, with D possibly TRBD1 on 5 matching bases. This CDR3 is 13 amino acids long. Trimming stripped 2 bases from V and 3 bases from J, with 5 bases between. Germline V gives CDR1 WNHNN, CDR2 SYGVQD (reference sequence). The CDR3 loop reads CASSEDSGNTIYF. Written as DNA, the CDR3 is TGCGCCAGCAGTGAGGACAGTGGAAACACCATATATTTT.

This clone showed up just a few times. The V gene is TRBV18, the J gene TRBJ2-5; D gene unclear. Germline CDR1 reads KGHSH; CDR2 reads LQKENI. V lost 2 bases and J 0 bases, leaving 10 bases between the germline ends. The CDR3 totals 15 residues. The CDR3 nucleotides read TGTGCCAGCTCACCAGCGTCTCCATACCAAGAGACCCAGTACTTC. This sequence encodes CASSPASPYQETQYF.

This chain uses TRBV2 with TRBJ2-2, with D maybe TRBD2 (6 bases). V lost 0 bases and J 1 base, leaving 12 bases between the germline ends. The CDR3 loop spans 17 amino acids. Per the germline V gene, CDR1 is SNHLY and CDR2 is FYNNEI. In DNA, the CDR3 is TGTGCCAGCAGTGAAGCGCGGGGCAGGGTGAACACCGGGGAGCTGTTTTTT. Protein product: CASSEARGRVNTGELFF.

The table lists this clone with a count of one. The chain recombines TRBV7-9 with TRBJ2-1, with 7 bases identical to TRBD2. The germline V gene encodes CDR1 SEHNR and CDR2 FQNEAQ (reference sequence). The V segment lost 6 bases and the J segment 1 base; nucleotides outside the gene matches: 12. CDR3 length equals 17 residues. CDR3 in amino acids: CASSFVPTAGSYNEQFF. Here the CDR3 DNA reads TGTGCCAGCAGTTTCGTCCCGACAGCGGGGTCCTACAATGAGCAGTTCTTC.

This chain joins TRBV4-3 and TRBJ1-4; D not resolved. V shed 5 bases and J shed 7 bases, with 11 bases lying between them. Germline V gene sequence: CDR1 LGHNA, CDR2 YSLEER. CDR3 length: 13 residues. In DNA form, the CDR3 reads TGCGCCAGCAGCAGGTACGGCGGTGAAAAACTGTTTTTT. This translates into CASSRYGGEKLFF.

This chain links TRBV6-2 or TRBV6-3 with TRBJ2-7; D perhaps matches TRBD1 (6 bases). Trimming cost V 0 bases and J 2 bases, with 8 bases left between them. There are 14 residues in the CDR3. Germline V gives CDR1 MNHEY, CDR2 SVGEGT. CDR3 loop: CASSYSRGAYEQYV. The CDR3 region has the DNA TGTGCCAGCAGTTACTCCAGGGGCGCCTACGAGCAGTACGTC.

This clone has ten or more counts. This chain joins TRBV11-2 and TRBJ1-6, with 7 bases lining up with TRBD1. Per germline, CDR1 SGHAT and CDR2 FQNNGV. This CDR3 comprises 13 residues. V lost 4 bases, J lost 10 bases, and 4 bases stayed unmatched. Here the CDR3 reads CASSSTGNSPLHF. The CDR3 bases are TGTGCCAGCAGCTCGACAGGGAACTCACCCCTCCACTTT.

This rearrangement joins TRBV10-3 to TRBJ2-6, with 7 bases matching TRBD1. The CDR3 has 14 amino acids. Germline CDR1 ENHRY, CDR2 SYGVKD. V dropped 2 bases and J dropped 12; count of bases not matched to a gene: 7. CDR3 in DNA: TGTGCCATCAGTGAGAAGGGGGCGGTCGGCGTCCTGACTTTC. Translating gives CAISEKGAVGVLTF.

The chain combines TRBV28 with TRBJ1-5; D is perhaps TRBD1 (6 bases). CDR3 size: 16 residues. Germline CDR1 is MDHEN and CDR2 is SYDVKM. The V and J ends lost 7 bases and 0 bases respectively, with 16 bases between them. Here the CDR3 reads CASNSQGADSNQPQHF. CDR3 coding DNA: TGTGCCAGCAACTCACAGGGCGCTGATAGCAATCAGCCCCAGCATTTT.